This record covers a single T cell receptor (beta chain). Antigen: not known. The data were obtained in a study of identifying expanded T cells in peripheral blood. Some clones are missing from TCRdb's copy, which holds only in-frame ones; the method was immunoSEQ multiplex PCR. This table holds about 130,000 clones, about 88% found once. General study results and limits: Differentially abundant clones: around 1.2 between replicates, about 15 at 2 to 3 weeks, 19 to 20 at four. Clone count variance between approximately two-week samples rose with total template count.

This CDR3 comprises 16 residues. V was pared by 5 bases and J by 5 bases, with 11 bases of the junction left unmatched. Germline loops: CDR1 MNHNY, CDR2 SVGAGI (reference sequence). Healthy donors had no documented immune events, such as infections, while sampled. The gene calls are TRBV6-6 and TRBJ2-5; TRBD2 matches at 10 bases. Source material: blood. The TCR originated in a person aged 18 to 69 in good health. The chain's CDR3 is CASSPRGTSVEETQYF. DNA of the CDR3: TGTGCCAGCAGTCCCAGGGGGACTAGCGTCGAGGAGACCCAGTACTTC.